This TCR beta chain originates from a study of cytomegalovirus exposure and HLA in healthy donors. Study background: Within the Caucasian-associated ancestry cluster were around 80% of the approximately 400 genotyped donors. Study conclusions and caveats: The authors assumed roughly uniform sequencing depth across donors for presence/absence analyses. Earlier analysis found most TCR beta V segments productive about 87% or about 30% of the time.

The study ran its PCR with 60 Vbeta and 13 Jbeta primers. Methods used by the authors: A later analysis tallied about 80 million unique TCR beta chains, about 11 million of them shared. Only in-frame clones appear in the TCRdb table, and some are missing; sequencing was by immunoSEQ multiplex PCR. V and J calls and clone size come straight from that table; D and trimming were deduced from the DNA. In the table there are some 200,000 clones, less than 85% of which are singletons. As for this clone: Its antigen is unidentified.

The CDR3 contains 13 residues. The germline gives CDR1 SGHRS, CDR2 YFSETQ. Trimming cost V 0 bases and J 0 bases, with 3 bases left between them. Sequencing was done on a sample of PBMCs. V gene TRBV5-1 combines with J gene TRBJ1-1; D not certain. The receptor comes from a girl between 10 and 17 years old in good health and CMV-seropositive. This chain's CDR3 is CASSLGLNTEAFF. CDR3 nucleotides: TGCGCCAGCAGCTTGGGGCTGAACACTGAAGCTTTCTTT.